The 22 T cell receptor beta chains below all came from one sample that was sequenced in a study of OX40 agonist ivuxolimab in advanced cancers. Method: immunoSEQ multiplex PCR; TCRdb's copy keeps in-frame clones and lacks some. The sample consists of more than 70,000 clones, over 75% of them appearing once. Sequencing was performed on CD4+ or CD8+ T cells sorted from blood, taken in a trial of the OX40 agonist ivuxolimab. The receptor set was obtained from an adult with an advanced solid tumor such as melanoma, head and neck, liver or kidney cancer.

This chain uses TRBV18 with TRBJ2-3; 13 positions agree with TRBD2. V shed 6 bases and J 4 bases; nucleotides not matched to a gene: 7. The CDR3 contains 16 residues. Germline values: CDR1 KGHSH, CDR2 LQKENI. The CDR3 DNA reads TGTGCCAGCTCCCCCCGGACTAGCGGGGGTGCAGATACGCAGTATTTT. Translated, it gives CASSPRTSGGADTQYF.

This chain links TRBV7-6 with TRBJ2-1; D gene uncertain. CDR3 length: 16 amino acids. The V end was cut by 4 bases, the J end by 2 bases, with 15 bases between. CDR1 SGHVS and CDR2 FNYEAQ come from the germline V gene. Written as DNA, the CDR3 is TGTGCCAGCAGCTCCCCAGCCCAGAACACCTACAATGAGCAGTTCTTC. It specifies CASSSPAQNTYNEQFF.

This clone occurred a few times. The V call is TRBV4-2, the J call TRBJ2-2; D is unresolved. The CDR3 runs to 13 residues. With 3 bases removed from V and 4 bases from J, the gap between germline ends came to 6 bases. CDR1 and CDR2 (germline): LGHNA, YNFKEQ. This CDR3 reads CASSQVSTGELFF. The CDR3 coding sequence is TGTGCCAGCAGCCAGGTCAGCACCGGGGAGCTGTTTTTT.

The chain has TRBV2 and TRBJ2-5; 9 bases agree with TRBD1. V lost 8 bases to trimming and J lost 5 bases; unmatched junction nucleotides: 15. The CDR3 is 16 amino acids. CDR1 SNHLY and CDR2 FYNNEI come from the germline V gene. The CDR3 DNA reads TGTGCCAGCGTTTCCCCGGGACAGGGATATTTTGAGACCCAGTACTTC. This encodes CASVSPGQGYFETQYF.

The rearrangement joins TRBV2 to TRBJ2-1; D call uncertain. V was clipped by 0 bases and J by 4 bases, with 7 bases between them. Germline CDR1 reads SNHLY; CDR2 reads FYNNEI. The CDR3 sequence is 14 residues long. The CDR3 DNA reads TGTGCCAGCAGTGAAGCGCCTAATTACAATGAGCAGTTCTTC. This translates into CASSEAPNYNEQFF.

The chain carries TRBV10-3 and TRBJ2-7; 9 bases are a match to TRBD1. Per the germline V gene, CDR1 is ENHRY and CDR2 is SYGVKD. The V and J ends lost 6 bases and 5 bases, in that order; junction bases with no gene match: 14. There are 16 residues in the CDR3. CDR3 nucleotides: TGTGCCATCAGCCCACAGGGGGCTAAGGGGTTGCACGAGCAGTACTTC. Translated, it gives CAISPQGAKGLHEQYF.

This clone showed up just once. The chain has TRBV4-1 and TRBJ2-2; 15 bases agree with TRBD2. V was clipped by 4 bases and J by 2 bases; unmatched bases: 5. The germline V gene encodes CDR1 MGHRA and CDR2 YSYEKL. The CDR3 is 18 amino acids. The CDR3 DNA sequence: TGCGCCAGCAGCCGCGGACTAGCGGGGGGGCGAAACACCGGGGAGCTGTTTTTT. Protein sequence: CASSRGLAGGRNTGELFF.

The chain is built from TRBV27 and TRBJ1-4; TRBD1 matches at 10 bases. Germline V lookup: CDR1 MNHEY, CDR2 SMNVEV (reference sequence). The junction had 6 bases not matched to a gene; V was cut back by 5 bases and J by 6 bases. The CDR3 contains 15 residues. CDR3 residues: CASSKGQGRDEKLFF. In DNA form, the CDR3 reads TGTGCCAGCAGTAAGGGACAGGGGAGGGATGAAAAACTGTTTTTT.

This clone was seen just once. The J gene is TRBJ2-2, the V gene TRBV9; the D gene could be TRBD1 or TRBD2 (5 bases each). Trimming pared 1 base from V and 2 bases from J, leaving 9 bases between. Germline V gene data show CDR1 as SGDLS and CDR2 as YYNGEE. The CDR3 runs 15 residues. The CDR3 nucleotides read TGTGCCAGCAGCGTACGGGACCGAAACACCGGGGAGCTGTTTTTT. It codes for CASSVRDRNTGELFF.

The rearrangement joins TRBV7-9 to TRBJ1-6; D perhaps matches TRBD1 (5 bases). Germline V gene sequence: CDR1 SEHNR, CDR2 FQNEAQ (reference sequence). Trimming took 3 bases from V and 8 from J, leaving 11 bases between them. The CDR3 length is 14 residues. The CDR3 region has the DNA TGTGCCAGCAGCTTTCCAGGGCGGCATTCACCCCTCCACTTT. Translated: CASSFPGRHSPLHF.

This chain uses TRBV5-1 with TRBJ2-7; 7 bases are shared with TRBD1. V shed 2 bases, J shed 6 bases, and the junction held 8 bases outside the gene matches. Germline loops: CDR1 SGHRS, CDR2 YFSETQ. The CDR3 spans 14 residues. CDR3 sequence reads: CASSFSGTGVEQYF. CDR3 DNA: TGCGCCAGCAGCTTCTCAGGTACAGGGGTCGAGCAGTACTTC.

With regard to this clone: The junction departs from the called germline gene at one end, perhaps through a read error. The rearrangement uses TRBV19 and TRBJ2-5; tentatively, D is TRBD2 (6 bases). The germline gives CDR1 LNHDA, CDR2 SQIVND (reference sequence). The CDR3 runs 13 residues. Here the CDR3 reads CASRIADQETQYF. DNA of the CDR3: TGTGCCAGTAGGATAGCGGATCAAGAGACCCAGTACTTC.

The gene calls are TRBV19 and TRBJ1-2; a weak D match, TRBD1 (5 bases). The V and J ends lost 7 bases and 0 bases respectively, with 21 bases between them. Germline V gives CDR1 LNHDA, CDR2 SQIVND (reference sequence). This CDR3 has 17 residues. CDR3 nucleotides: TGTGCCAGTACCTATTCTTACACAGGACCCACTAACTATGGCTACACCTTC. Translating it yields CASTYSYTGPTNYGYTF.

This clone has ten or more counts. This sequence joins TRBV18 and TRBJ2-5, with 7 bases fitting TRBD2. Looked up from germline, CDR1 is KGHSH and CDR2 is LQKENI. The trim removed 3 bases at V and 1 base at J, leaving 5 bases unmatched. The CDR3 sequence is 15 residues long. DNA of the CDR3: TGTGCCAGCTCACCTATGCTAGCGGCCCAAGAGACCCAGTACTTC. Its protein product is CASSPMLAAQETQYF.

The chain has TRBV19 and TRBJ2-7, with 8 bases matching TRBD1. V lost 3 bases to trimming and J lost 3 bases; unmatched junction nucleotides: 7. This CDR3 has 15 residues. Germline CDR1 is LNHDA and CDR2 is SQIVND (reference sequence). In DNA, the CDR3 is TGTGCCAGTAGTATGAGCCAGGGGACAGGCTACGAGCAGTACTTC. Translation gives CASSMSQGTGYEQYF.

The rearrangement links TRBV11-2 to TRBJ2-7, with D maybe TRBD1 (6 bases). The length of the CDR3 is 14 residues. The V end lost 8 bases, the J end lost 3 bases, and 17 bases lay between the germline ends. Germline V CDR1 and CDR2: SGHAT, FQNNGV. The CDR3 sequence: CASSSLTGNYEQYF. CDR3 DNA sequence: TGTGCCAGCTCCTCCCTGACAGGTAACTACGAGCAGTACTTC.

The chain is built from TRBV19 and TRBJ1-2, with D tentatively TRBD1 (5 bases). V was clipped by 4 bases and J by 7 bases, with 19 bases between them. The CDR3 totals 15 residues. CDR1 is LNHDA, CDR2 SQIVND, per germline (reference sequence). This CDR3 reads CASSRSPPGFGGYTF. The CDR3 DNA is TGTGCCAGTAGTAGAAGCCCCCCAGGGTTCGGTGGCTACACCTTC.

This clone was observed a single time. The chain recombines TRBV19 with TRBJ2-1, with 11 bases aligning to TRBD2. CDR1 is LNHDA and CDR2 is SQIVND in the germline V gene (reference sequence). This CDR3 has 15 amino acids. Losses at the gene ends were 10 bases for V and 3 bases for J; bases not matched to a gene: 8. CDR3 sequence (DNA): TGTGCCACCCGCTCCGGGACTAGCGGCTACAATGAGCAGTTCTTC. Its translation: CATRSGTSGYNEQFF. The full variable domain, its missing parts supplied by reference TRBV19 and TRBJ2-1, is DGGITQSPKYLFRKEGQNVTLSCEQNLNHDAMYWYRQDPGQGLRLIYYSQIVNDFQKGDIAEGYSVSREKKESFPLTVTSAQKNPTAFYLCATRSGTSGYNEQFFGPGTRLTVL.

The sample holds a few counts of this clone. The rearrangement joins TRBV6-4 to TRBJ1-5, with 9 bases lining up with TRBD1. Trimming cost V 3 bases and J 9 bases; bases outside gene matches: 3. CDR3 length: 13 residues. Germline values: CDR1 MRHNA, CDR2 SNTAGT. Written as DNA, the CDR3 is TGTGCCAGCAGTGAAGGGACAGGGCGGCCCCAGCATTTT. Translated: CASSEGTGRPQHF.

The chain uses TRBV7-8 and TRBJ2-1; 12 bases align to TRBD1. The CDR3 contains 17 residues. With V trimmed by 1 base and J by 0 bases, 1 base remained unmatched. CDR1 and CDR2 (germline): SGHVS, FQNEAQ. This chain's CDR3 is CASSLGGQGASYNEQFF. CDR3 in DNA: TGTGCCAGCAGCTTAGGGGGACAGGGGGCCTCCTACAATGAGCAGTTCTTC.

In this sample, this clone turned up a few times. The rearrangement uses TRBV7-3 and TRBJ2-5; TRBD1 or TRBD2 may be the D gene (7 bases each). Germline lookup yields CDR1 SGHTA and CDR2 FQGTGA. V was trimmed by 5 bases and J by 4 bases, leaving 11 bases between them. This CDR3 spans 13 amino acids. The CDR3 spells CASSTRGGETQYF. DNA of the CDR3: TGTGCCAGCAGCACCAGGGGGGGAGAGACCCAGTACTTC.

This chain links TRBV9 with TRBJ1-4; 7 nucleotides agree with TRBD1. The CDR3 has 15 residues. With V trimmed by 4 bases and J by 4 bases, 7 bases remained unmatched. Germline V CDR1 and CDR2: SGDLS, YYNGEE. CDR3 sequence: CASSTGTDNNEKLFF. The CDR3 DNA sequence: TGTGCCAGCAGCACCGGGACAGATAATAATGAAAAACTGTTTTTT.